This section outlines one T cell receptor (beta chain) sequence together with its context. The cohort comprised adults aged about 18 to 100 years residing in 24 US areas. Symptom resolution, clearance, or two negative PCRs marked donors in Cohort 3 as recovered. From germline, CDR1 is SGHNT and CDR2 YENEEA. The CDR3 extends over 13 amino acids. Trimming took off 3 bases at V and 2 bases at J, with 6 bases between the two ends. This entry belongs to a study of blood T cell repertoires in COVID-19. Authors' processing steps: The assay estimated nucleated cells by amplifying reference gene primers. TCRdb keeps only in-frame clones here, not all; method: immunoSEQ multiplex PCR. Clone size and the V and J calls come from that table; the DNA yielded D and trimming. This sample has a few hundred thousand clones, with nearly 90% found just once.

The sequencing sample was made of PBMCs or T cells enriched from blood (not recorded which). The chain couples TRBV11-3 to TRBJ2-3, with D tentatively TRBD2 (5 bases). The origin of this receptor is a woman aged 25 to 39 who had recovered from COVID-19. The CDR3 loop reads CASSFRDTDTQYF. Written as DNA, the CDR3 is TGTGCCAGCAGCTTCCGGGACACAGATACGCAGTATTTT.